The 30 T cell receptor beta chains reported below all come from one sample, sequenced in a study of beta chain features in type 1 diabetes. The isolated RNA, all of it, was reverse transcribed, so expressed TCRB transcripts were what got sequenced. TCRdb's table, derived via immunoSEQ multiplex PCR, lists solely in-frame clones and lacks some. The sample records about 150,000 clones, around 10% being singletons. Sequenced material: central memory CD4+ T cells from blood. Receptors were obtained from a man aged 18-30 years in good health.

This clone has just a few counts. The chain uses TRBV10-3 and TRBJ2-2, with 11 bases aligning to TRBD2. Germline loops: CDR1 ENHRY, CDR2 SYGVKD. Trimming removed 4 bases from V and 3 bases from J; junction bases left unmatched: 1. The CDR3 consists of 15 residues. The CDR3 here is CAISGTSGYTGELFF. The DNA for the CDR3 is TGTGCCATCAGTGGGACTAGCGGGTACACCGGGGAGCTGTTTTTT.

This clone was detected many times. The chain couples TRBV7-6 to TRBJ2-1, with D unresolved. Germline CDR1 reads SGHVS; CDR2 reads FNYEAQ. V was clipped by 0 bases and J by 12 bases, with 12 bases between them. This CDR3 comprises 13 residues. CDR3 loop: CASSLARLGRQFF. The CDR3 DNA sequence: TGTGCCAGCAGCTTAGCGCGTCTAGGCAGGCAGTTCTTC.

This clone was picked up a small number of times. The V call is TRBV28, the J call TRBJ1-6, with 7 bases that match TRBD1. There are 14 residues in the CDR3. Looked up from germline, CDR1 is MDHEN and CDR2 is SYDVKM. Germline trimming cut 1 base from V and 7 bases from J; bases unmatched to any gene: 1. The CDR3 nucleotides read TGTGCCAGCAGTTTATCGGGACAGAATTCACCCCTCCACTTT. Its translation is CASSLSGQNSPLHF. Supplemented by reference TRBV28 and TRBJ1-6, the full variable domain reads DVKVTQSSRYLVKRTGEKVFLECVQDMDHENMFWYRQDPGLGLRLIYFSYDVKMKEKGDIPEGYSVSREKKERFSLILESASTNQTSMYLCASSLSGQNSPLHFGNGTRLTVT.

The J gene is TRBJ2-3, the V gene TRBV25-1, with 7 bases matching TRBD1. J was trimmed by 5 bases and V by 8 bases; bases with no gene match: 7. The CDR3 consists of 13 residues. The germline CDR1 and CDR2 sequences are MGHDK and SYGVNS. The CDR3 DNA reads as TGTGCCAGCGCGTACGGGACAGTAGATACGCAGTATTTT. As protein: CASAYGTVDTQYF.

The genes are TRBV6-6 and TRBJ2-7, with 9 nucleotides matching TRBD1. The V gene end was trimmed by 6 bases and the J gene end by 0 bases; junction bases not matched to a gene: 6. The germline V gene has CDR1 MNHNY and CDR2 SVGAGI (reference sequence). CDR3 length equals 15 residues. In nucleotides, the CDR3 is TGTGCCAGCAGCCCCGACAGGGGGATCTCCTACGAGCAGTACTTC. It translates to CASSPDRGISYEQYF.

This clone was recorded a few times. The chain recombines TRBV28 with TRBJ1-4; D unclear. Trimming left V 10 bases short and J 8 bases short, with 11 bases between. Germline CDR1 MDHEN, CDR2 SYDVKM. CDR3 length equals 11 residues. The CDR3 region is CATQIGEKLFF. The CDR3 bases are TGTGCCACCCAAATAGGGGAAAAACTGTTTTTT.

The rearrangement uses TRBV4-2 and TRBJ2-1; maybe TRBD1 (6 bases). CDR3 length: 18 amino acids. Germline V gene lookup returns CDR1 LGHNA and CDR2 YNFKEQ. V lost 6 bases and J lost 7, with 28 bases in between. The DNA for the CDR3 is TGTGCCAGCAGTCTCGAGGGGTTATTGGACAGAACTGAGAATGAGCAGTTCTTC. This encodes CASSLEGLLDRTENEQFF.

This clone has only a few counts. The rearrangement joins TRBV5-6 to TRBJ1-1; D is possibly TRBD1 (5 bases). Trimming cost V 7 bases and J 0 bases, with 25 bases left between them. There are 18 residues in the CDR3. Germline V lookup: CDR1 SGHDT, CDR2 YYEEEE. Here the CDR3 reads CASVRLADWTSLNTEAFF. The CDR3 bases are TGTGCCAGCGTTCGACTCGCGGATTGGACATCCTTGAACACTGAAGCTTTCTTT.

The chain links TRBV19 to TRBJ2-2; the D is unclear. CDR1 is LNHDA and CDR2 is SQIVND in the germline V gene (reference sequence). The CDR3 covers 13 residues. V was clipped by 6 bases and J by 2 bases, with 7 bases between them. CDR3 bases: TGTGCCAGTAGGCCAGTTAACACCGGGGAGCTGTTTTTT. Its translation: CASRPVNTGELFF.

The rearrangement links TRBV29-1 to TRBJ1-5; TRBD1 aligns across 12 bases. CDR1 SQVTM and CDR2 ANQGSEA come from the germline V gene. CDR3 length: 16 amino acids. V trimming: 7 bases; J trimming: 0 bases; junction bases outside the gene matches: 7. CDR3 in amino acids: CSAGTGGSNSNQPQHF. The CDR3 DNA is TGCAGCGCCGGGACAGGGGGCTCTAATAGCAATCAGCCCCAGCATTTT.

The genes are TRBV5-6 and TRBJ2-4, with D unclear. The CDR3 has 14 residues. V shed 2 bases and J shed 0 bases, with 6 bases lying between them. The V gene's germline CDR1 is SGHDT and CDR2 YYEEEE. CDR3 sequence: CASSFQQAKNIQYF. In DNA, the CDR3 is TGTGCCAGCAGCTTTCAACAAGCCAAAAACATTCAGTACTTC.

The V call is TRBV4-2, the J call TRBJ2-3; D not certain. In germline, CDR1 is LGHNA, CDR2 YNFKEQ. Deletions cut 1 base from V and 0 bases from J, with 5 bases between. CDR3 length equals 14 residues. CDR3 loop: CASSQVASTDTQYF. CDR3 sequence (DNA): TGTGCCAGCAGCCAAGTCGCCAGCACAGATACGCAGTATTTT.

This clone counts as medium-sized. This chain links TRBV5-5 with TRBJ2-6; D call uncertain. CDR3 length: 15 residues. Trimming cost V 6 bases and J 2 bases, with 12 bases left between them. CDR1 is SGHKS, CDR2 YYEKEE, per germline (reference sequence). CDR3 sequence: CASTLTQAGANVLTF. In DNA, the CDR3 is TGTGCCAGCACCCTGACCCAGGCTGGGGCCAACGTCCTGACTTTC.

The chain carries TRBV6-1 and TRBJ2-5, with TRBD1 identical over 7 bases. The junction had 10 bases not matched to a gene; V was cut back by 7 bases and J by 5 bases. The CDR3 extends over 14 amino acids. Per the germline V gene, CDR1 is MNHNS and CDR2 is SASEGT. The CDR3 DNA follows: TGTGCCAGCAAAGAGCAGGGACAGCGGGAGACCCAGTACTTC. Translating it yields CASKEQGQRETQYF.

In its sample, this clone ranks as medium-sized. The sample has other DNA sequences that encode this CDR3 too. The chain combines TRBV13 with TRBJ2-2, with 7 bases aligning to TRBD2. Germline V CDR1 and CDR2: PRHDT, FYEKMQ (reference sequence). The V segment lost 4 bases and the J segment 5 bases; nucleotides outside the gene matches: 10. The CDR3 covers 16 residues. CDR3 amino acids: CASSSRGGSGTGELFF. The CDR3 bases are TGTGCCAGCAGCTCCCGGGGCGGGAGCGGGACCGGGGAGCTGTTTTTT.

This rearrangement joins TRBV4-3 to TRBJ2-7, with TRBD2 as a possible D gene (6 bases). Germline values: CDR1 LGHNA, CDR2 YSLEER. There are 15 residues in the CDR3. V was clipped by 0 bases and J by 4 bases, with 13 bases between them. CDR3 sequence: CASSQDRGSKYEQYF. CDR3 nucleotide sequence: TGCGCCAGCAGCCAAGATCGGGGGTCAAAGTACGAGCAGTACTTC.

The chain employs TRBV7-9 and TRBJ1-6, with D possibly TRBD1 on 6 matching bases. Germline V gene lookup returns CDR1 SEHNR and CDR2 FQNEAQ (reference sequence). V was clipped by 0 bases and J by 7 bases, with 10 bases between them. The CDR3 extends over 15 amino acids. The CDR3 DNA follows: TGTGCCAGCAGCTTAGCGAGGACAGCAAATTCACCCCTCCACTTT. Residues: CASSLARTANSPLHF.

The CDR3 DNA is TGTGCCAGCAGCGTAGCGGTAGCGGGGGGGCTCATTGAGCAGTTCTTC. It translates to CASSVAVAGGLIEQFF. The rearrangement links TRBV9 to TRBJ2-1; 11 bases match TRBD2. Trimming took 0 bases from V and 9 from J; bases not matched to a gene: 8. From germline, CDR1 is SGDLS and CDR2 YYNGEE. The CDR3 covers 16 residues. Supplemented by reference TRBV9 and TRBJ2-1, the full variable domain reads DSGVTQTPKHLITATGQRVTLRCSPRSGDLSVYWYQQSLDQGLQFLIQYYNGEERAKGNILERFSAQQFPDLHSELNLSSLELGDSALYFCASSVAVAGGLIEQFFGPGTRLTVL.

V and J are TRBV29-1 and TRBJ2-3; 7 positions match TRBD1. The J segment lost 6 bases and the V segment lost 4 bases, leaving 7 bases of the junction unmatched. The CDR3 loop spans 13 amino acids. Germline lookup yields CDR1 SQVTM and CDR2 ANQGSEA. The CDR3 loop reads CSVVGQGVDTQYF. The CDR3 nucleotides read TGCAGCGTTGTAGGGCAGGGGGTGGATACGCAGTATTTT.

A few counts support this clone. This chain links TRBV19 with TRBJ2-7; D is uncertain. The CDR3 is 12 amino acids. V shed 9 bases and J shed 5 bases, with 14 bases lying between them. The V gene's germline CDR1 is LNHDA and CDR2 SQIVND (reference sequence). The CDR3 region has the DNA TGTGCCAGCGCCCTCCGCCGGGACGAGCAGTACTTC. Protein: CASALRRDEQYF. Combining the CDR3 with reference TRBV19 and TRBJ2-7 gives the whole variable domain DGGITQSPKYLFRKEGQNVTLSCEQNLNHDAMYWYRQDPGQGLRLIYYSQIVNDFQKGDIAEGYSVSREKKESFPLTVTSAQKNPTAFYLCASALRRDEQYFGPGTRLTVT.

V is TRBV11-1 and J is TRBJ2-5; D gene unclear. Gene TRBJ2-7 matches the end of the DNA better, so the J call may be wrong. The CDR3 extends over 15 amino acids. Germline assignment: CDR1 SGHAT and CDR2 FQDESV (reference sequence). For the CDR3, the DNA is TGTGCCAGCAGCTTAGAAGATAGATCGTATGGCGAGCAGTACTTC. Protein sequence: CASSLEDRSYGEQYF.

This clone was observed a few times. For the CDR3, the DNA is TGTGCCAGCAGCCGAGGGGACAGGGAATCGGAGCAGTACTTC. This codes for CASSRGDRESEQYF. The V and J genes are TRBV27 and TRBJ2-7; 9 bases line up with TRBD1. The CDR3 length is 14 residues. Trimming at V came to 6 bases and at J to 7 bases, leaving 10 bases not matched to a gene. Germline V gives CDR1 MNHEY, CDR2 SMNVEV (reference sequence).

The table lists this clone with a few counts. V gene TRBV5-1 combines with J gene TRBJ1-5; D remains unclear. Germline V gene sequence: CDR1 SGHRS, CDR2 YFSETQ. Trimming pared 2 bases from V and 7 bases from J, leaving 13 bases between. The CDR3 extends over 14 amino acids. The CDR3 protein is CASSFGQEGQPQHF. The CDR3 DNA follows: TGCGCCAGCAGCTTCGGTCAGGAGGGCCAGCCCCAGCATTTT. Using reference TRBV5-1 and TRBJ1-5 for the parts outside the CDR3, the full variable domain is KAGVTQTPRYLIKTRGQQVTLSCSPISGHRSVSWYQQTPGQGLQFLFEYFSETQRNKGNFPGRFSGRQFSNSRSEMNVSTLELGDSALYLCASSFGQEGQPQHFGDGTRLSIL.

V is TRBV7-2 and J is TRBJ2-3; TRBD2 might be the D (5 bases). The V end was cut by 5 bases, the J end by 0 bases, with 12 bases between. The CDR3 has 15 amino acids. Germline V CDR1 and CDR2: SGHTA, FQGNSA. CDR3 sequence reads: CASSRAGASTDTQYF. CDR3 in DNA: TGTGCCAGCAGCCGGGCGGGCGCAAGCACAGATACGCAGTATTTT.

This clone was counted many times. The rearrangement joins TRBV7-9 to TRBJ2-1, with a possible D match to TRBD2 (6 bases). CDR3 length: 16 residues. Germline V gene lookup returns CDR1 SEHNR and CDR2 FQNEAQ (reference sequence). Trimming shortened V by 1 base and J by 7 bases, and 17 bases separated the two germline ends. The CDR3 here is CASSLDGGKGRNEQFF. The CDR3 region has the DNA TGTGCCAGCAGCTTAGATGGCGGGAAGGGACGGAATGAGCAGTTCTTC.

CDR3 sequence (DNA): TGTGCCAGCAGCTTGGGACAGCTTGAAGCTTTCTTT. It codes for CASSLGQLEAFF. The V call is TRBV28, the J call TRBJ1-1; 7 bases are shared with TRBD1. CDR1 and CDR2 from the germline V gene are MDHEN and SYDVKM. V was pared by 6 bases and J by 7 bases, with 5 bases of the junction left unmatched. The CDR3 is 12 amino acids.

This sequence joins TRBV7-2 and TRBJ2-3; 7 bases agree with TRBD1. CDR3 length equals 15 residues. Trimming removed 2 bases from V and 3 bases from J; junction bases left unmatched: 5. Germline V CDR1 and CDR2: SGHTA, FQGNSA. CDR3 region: CASSLWDRPTDTQYF. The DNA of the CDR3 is TGTGCCAGCAGCTTATGGGACAGACCAACAGATACGCAGTATTTT.

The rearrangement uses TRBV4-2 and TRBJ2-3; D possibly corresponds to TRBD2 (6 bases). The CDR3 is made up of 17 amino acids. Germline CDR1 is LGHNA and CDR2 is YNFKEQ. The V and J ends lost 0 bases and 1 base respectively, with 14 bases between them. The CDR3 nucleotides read TGTGCCAGCAGCCAAGATGTAGGAGGGCCTCGCACAGATACGCAGTATTTT. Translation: CASSQDVGGPRTDTQYF.

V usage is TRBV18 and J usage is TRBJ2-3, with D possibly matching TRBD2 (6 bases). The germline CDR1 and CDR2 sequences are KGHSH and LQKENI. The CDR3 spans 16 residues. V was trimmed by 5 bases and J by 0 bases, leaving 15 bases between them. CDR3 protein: CASSLSRGISTDTQYF. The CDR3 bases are TGTGCCAGCTCATTATCCCGGGGGATTAGCACAGATACGCAGTATTTT.

The CDR3 protein is CASSSRTGGKETQYF. The CDR3 DNA reads TGTGCCAGCAGCTCTCGGACAGGGGGAAAAGAGACCCAGTACTTC. The chain couples TRBV11-3 to TRBJ2-5; the match to TRBD1 covers 10 bases. The germline V gene has CDR1 SGHNT and CDR2 YENEEA. Trimming took 4 bases from V and 3 from J; bases not matched to a gene: 5. This CDR3 spans 15 amino acids.